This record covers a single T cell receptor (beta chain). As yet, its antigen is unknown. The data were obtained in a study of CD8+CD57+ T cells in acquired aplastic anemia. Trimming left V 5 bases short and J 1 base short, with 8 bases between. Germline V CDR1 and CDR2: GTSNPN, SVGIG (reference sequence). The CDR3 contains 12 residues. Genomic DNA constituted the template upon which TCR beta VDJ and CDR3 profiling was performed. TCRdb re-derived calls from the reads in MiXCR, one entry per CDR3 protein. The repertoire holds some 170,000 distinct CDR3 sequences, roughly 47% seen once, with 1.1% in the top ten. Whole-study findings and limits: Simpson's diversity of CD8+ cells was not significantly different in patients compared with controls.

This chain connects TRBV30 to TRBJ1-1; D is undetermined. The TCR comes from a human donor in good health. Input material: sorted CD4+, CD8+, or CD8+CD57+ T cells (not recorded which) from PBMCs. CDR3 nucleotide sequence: TGTGCCTGGGGGCGGGGGAACACTGAAGCTTTCTTT. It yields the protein CAWGRGNTEAFF.